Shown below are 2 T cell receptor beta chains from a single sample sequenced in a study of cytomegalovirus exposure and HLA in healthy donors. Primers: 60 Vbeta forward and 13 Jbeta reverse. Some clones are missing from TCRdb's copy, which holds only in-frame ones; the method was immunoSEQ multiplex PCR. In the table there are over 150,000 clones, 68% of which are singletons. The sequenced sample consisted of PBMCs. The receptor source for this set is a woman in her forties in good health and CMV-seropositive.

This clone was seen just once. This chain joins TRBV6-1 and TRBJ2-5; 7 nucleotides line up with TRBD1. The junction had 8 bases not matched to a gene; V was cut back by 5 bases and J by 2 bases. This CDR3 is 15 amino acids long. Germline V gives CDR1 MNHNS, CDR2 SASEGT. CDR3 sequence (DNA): TGTGCCAGCAGTCCAACCGGGACAGCTCAAGAGACCCAGTACTTC. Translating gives CASSPTGTAQETQYF.

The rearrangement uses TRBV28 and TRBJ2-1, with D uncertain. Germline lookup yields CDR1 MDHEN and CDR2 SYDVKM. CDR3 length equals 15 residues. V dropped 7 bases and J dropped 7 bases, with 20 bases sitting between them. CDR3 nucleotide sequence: TGTGCCAGCACCCTCCCCGGTTCTATGGTGAATGAGCAGTTCTTC. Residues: CASTLPGSMVNEQFF. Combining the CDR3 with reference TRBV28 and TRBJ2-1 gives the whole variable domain DVKVTQSSRYLVKRTGEKVFLECVQDMDHENMFWYRQDPGLGLRLIYFSYDVKMKEKGDIPEGYSVSREKKERFSLILESASTNQTSMYLCASTLPGSMVNEQFFGPGTRLTVL.